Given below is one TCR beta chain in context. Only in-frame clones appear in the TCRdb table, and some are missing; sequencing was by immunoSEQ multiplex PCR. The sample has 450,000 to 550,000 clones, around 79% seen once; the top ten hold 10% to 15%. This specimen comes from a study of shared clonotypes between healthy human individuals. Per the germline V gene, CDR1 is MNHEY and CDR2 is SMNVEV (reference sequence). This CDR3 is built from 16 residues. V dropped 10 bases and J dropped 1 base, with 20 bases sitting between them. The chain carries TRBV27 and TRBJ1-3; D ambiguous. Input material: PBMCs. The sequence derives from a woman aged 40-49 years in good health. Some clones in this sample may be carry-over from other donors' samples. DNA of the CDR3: TGTGCCACAGACTGTCGGTTTCTTTTATCTGGAAACACCATATATTTT. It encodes CATDCRFLLSGNTIYF.